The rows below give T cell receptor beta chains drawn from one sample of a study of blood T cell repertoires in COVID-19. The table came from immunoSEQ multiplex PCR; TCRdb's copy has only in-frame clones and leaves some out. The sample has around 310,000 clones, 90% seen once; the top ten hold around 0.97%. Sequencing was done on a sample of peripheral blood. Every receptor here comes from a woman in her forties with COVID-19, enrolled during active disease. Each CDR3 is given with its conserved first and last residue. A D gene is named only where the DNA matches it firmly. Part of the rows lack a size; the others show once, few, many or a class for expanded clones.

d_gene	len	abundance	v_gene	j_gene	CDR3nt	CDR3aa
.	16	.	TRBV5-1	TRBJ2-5	TGCGCCAGCAGCTTAAAGATAGCGATGGTGAAAAAGACCCAGTACTTC	CASSLKIAMVKKTQYF
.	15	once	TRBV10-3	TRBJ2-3	TGTGCCATCAGTGAGACAGGGGGGGGGACAGATACGCAGTATTTT	CAISETGGGTDTQYF
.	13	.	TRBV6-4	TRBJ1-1	TGTGCCAGCAGCCTAACTCTACAGGGTGAAGCTTTCTTT	CASSLTLQGEAFF
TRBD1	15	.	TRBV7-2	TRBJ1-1	TGTGCCAGCAGAGCGACAGGGGATGGGTACACTGAAGCTTTCTTT	CASRATGDGYTEAFF
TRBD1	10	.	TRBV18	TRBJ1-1	TGTGCCAGCTCTGGGGACAGGGCTTTCTTT	CASSGDRAFF
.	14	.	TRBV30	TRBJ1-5	TGTGCCTGGAGTGTTGACATTAGCAATCAGCCCCAGCATTTT	CAWSVDISNQPQHF
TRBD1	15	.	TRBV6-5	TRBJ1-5	TGTGCCAGCCGTACTCTCGGTAAGGGGGCTCAGCCCCAGCATTTT	CASRTLGKGAQPQHF
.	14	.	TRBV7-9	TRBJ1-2	TGTGCCAGCGCTAACAGGGCATTTCTTGATGGCTACACCTTC	CASANRAFLDGYTF
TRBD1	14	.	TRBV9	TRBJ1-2	TGTGCCAGCAGCGTAGGGACACAGGGGTATGGCTACACCTTC	CASSVGTQGYGYTF
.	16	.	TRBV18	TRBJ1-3	TGTGCCAGCTCACCCGGAGGGGCGAGCTCTGGAAACACCATATATTTT	CASSPGGASSGNTIYF
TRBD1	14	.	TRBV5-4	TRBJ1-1	TGTGCCAGCAGCTTGGGGACAGGGGTTATTGAAGCTTTCTTT	CASSLGTGVIEAFF
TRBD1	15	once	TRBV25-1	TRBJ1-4	TGTGCCAGCAGATCCCCGGGACAGGCTAATGAAAAACTGTTTTTT	CASRSPGQANEKLFF
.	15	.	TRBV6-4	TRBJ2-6	TGTGCCAGCAGTGCCGGTCCTATGGGGGCCAACGTCCTGACTTTC	CASSAGPMGANVLTF
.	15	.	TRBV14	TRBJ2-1	TGTGCCAGCAGTCTCGGACTAGGGGGGGGCAATGAGCAGTTCTTC	CASSLGLGGGNEQFF
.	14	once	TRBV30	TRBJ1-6	TGTGCCTGGACCCCCTCAGGGATGAGTTCACCCCTCCACTTT	CAWTPSGMSSPLHF
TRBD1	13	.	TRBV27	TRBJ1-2	TGTGCCAGCAGTTTCAGGGGGCGTTATGGCTACACCTTC	CASSFRGRYGYTF
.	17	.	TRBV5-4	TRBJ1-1	TGTGCCAGCAGCTCACAAAAAGGCAGGGTTGATGGGACTGAAGCTTTCTTT	CASSSQKGRVDGTEAFF
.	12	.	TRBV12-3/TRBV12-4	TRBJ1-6	TGTGCCAGCAGTTTAAGAGATTCACCCCTCCACTTT	CASSLRDSPLHF
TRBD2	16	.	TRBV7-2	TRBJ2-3	TGTGCCAGCAGCTTAGTGACTAGCGGGACGACAGATACGCAGTATTTT	CASSLVTSGTTDTQYF
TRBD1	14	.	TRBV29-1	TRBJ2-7	TGCAGCGTTGAAGGTGGACAGGGACTCTACGAGCAGTACTTC	CSVEGGQGLYEQYF
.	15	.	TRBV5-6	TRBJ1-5	TGTGCCAGCAGCTTGAATGCGGGTCACGGTCAGCCCCAGCATTTT	CASSLNAGHGQPQHF
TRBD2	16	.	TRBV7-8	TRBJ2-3	TGTGCCAGCTTGGGACTAGCGGGAGGGCACACAGATACGCAGTATTTT	CASLGLAGGHTDTQYF
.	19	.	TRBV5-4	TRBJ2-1	TGTGCCAGCAGCTTCCCAACTACGATCGCACGGGATAGCTACAATGAGCAGTTCTTC	CASSFPTTIARDSYNEQFF
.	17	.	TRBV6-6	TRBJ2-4	TGTGCCAGCAGTCGCCGTGGGGGGAGACAGGGCGGTAACATTCAGTACTTC	CASSRRGGRQGGNIQYF